This T cell receptor beta chain was identified in a study of blood T cell repertoires in COVID-19. Study-level information: PBMCs, B-cell-depleted T cells, or T cells were the source of the cDNA or gDNA that made up the material.

In germline, CDR1 is SGHNT, CDR2 YYREEE (reference sequence). The CDR3 covers 14 residues. The ends were cut back, 3 bases at V and 3 bases at J, with 11 bases in the middle. Clones were read by immunoSEQ multiplex PCR, and TCRdb kept only the in-frame ones, dropping some. The data hold fewer than 250,000 clones, with 84% observed a single time. The source is a woman in her forties or fifties with active or convalescent COVID-19. The material sequenced was peripheral blood. V is TRBV5-4 and J is TRBJ2-3, with D possibly being TRBD2 (6 bases). This CDR3 is CASSSRDSTDTQYF. Written as DNA, the CDR3 is TGTGCCAGCAGCTCGCGGGACTCTACAGATACGCAGTATTTT.